This T cell receptor beta chain was captured by sequencing in a study of blood T cell repertoires in COVID-19. The overall study: Acute and convalescent COVID-19 samples came from the United States, Italy and Spain. The analysed material was cDNA or gDNA that came from T cells, B-cell-depleted T cells, or PBMCs.

The CDR3 is 18 amino acids. With V trimmed by 3 bases and J by 1 base, 7 bases remained unmatched. Germline loops: CDR1 SGDLS, CDR2 YYNGEE. In the authors' methods: Scientists estimated how many nucleated cells there were by amplifying reference gene primers. TCRdb's table, derived via immunoSEQ multiplex PCR, lists solely in-frame clones and lacks some. For V, J and clone size, that table is used; D and trimming come from the DNA. The repertoire includes 400,000 to 550,000 clones, around 88% of them detected once, and about 4.3% sits in the top ten. Sequenced material: peripheral blood. The rearrangement links TRBV9 to TRBJ2-3; 14 nucleotides align to TRBD2. The source of this sequence is a woman in her thirties with acute or convalescent COVID-19. The CDR3 loop is CASSATSGGGSGTDTQYF. As DNA, the CDR3 is TGTGCCAGCAGCGCGACTAGCGGGGGGGGATCCGGCACAGATACGCAGTATTTT.